Presented here are 18 T cell receptor beta chains from one specimen sequenced in a study of blood T cell repertoires in COVID-19 (dated by TCRdb to about 2020). Receptor libraries were prepared by the immunoSEQ multiplex PCR assay. The source is immuneACCESS, and TCRdb retained only in-frame sequences with V and J called. Part of the clones is not carried over; for the studies checked, unresolved V genes explain less than half of this, and the remainder is unexplained. The sample contains 300,000 to 400,000 clones, 80% to 90% of them found a single time. Around 4.4% of the sample goes to the ten largest clones. The material sequenced was PBMCs or T cells enriched from blood (not recorded which). The receptors originated from a woman in her thirties or forties with acute COVID-19.

The V call is TRBV6-9, the J call TRBJ1-5, with D hard to call. CDR1 and CDR2 from the germline V gene are MNHGY and SVAAGI. Trimming shortened V by 4 bases and J by 0 bases, and 7 bases separated the two germline ends. The CDR3 totals 14 residues. The CDR3 bases are TGTGCCAGCAGTTTAGCCCATAGCAATCAGCCCCAGCATTTT. Its translation: CASSLAHSNQPQHF.

V is TRBV4-2 and J is TRBJ2-3, with 9 bases fitting TRBD2. V lost 0 bases to trimming and J lost 1 base; unmatched junction nucleotides: 11. The CDR3 contains 19 residues. Germline CDR1 and CDR2: LGHNA and YNFKEQ. The CDR3 loop reads CASSQDGGRARFGTDTQYF. The DNA for the CDR3 is TGTGCCAGCAGCCAAGATGGCGGGAGGGCCAGATTTGGCACAGATACGCAGTATTTT.

The chain employs TRBV5-1 and TRBJ2-3, with unresolved D. The CDR3 loop spans 15 amino acids. V was cut by 4 bases and J by 0 bases, with 12 bases left in between. CDR1 and CDR2 from the germline V gene are SGHRS and YFSETQ. The CDR3 sequence is CASSLLGASTDTQYF. DNA of the CDR3: TGCGCCAGCAGCCTTTTGGGCGCCAGCACAGATACGCAGTATTTT.

The chain carries TRBV15 and TRBJ2-1, with 7 positions matching TRBD2. Unmatched junction bases numbered 11, after V lost 0 bases and J lost 0 bases. Germline-derived CDR1 and CDR2 are LNHNV and YYDKDF (reference sequence). This CDR3 spans 19 amino acids. The CDR3 DNA reads as TGTGCCACCAGCAGAGATCTCCGCTCACGGACTAGCTCCTACAATGAGCAGTTCTTC. As protein: CATSRDLRSRTSSYNEQFF.

The chain joins TRBV9 to TRBJ1-3, with 7 bases identical to TRBD1. The germline V gene encodes CDR1 SGDLS and CDR2 YYNGEE. Trimming took 0 bases from V and 3 from J; bases not matched to a gene: 6. The CDR3 length is 16 residues. The CDR3 DNA is TGTGCCAGCAGCGTAGCCGCGACAGGGAATGGAAACACCATATATTTT. Protein product: CASSVAATGNGNTIYF.

This clone occurred once. The V and J genes are TRBV2 and TRBJ2-1, with 10 bases identical to TRBD2. This CDR3 has 15 amino acids. Germline CDR1 SNHLY, CDR2 FYNNEI. The V and J ends lost 7 bases and 9 bases, in that order; junction bases with no gene match: 12. The CDR3 is CASNDGQRGGVEQFF. In nucleotides, the CDR3 is TGTGCCAGCAACGATGGGCAGCGGGGGGGAGTTGAGCAGTTCTTC.

This rearrangement joins TRBV9 to TRBJ2-7; TRBD2 is a possible D gene (5 bases). Trimming took off 0 bases at V and 7 bases at J, with 14 bases between the two ends. CDR3 length: 14 amino acids. Germline V CDR1 and CDR2: SGDLS, YYNGEE. CDR3 region: CASSVDVGPGEQYF. DNA of the CDR3: TGTGCCAGCAGCGTAGACGTAGGACCGGGGGAGCAGTACTTC.

The rearrangement links TRBV6-1 to TRBJ1-5; TRBD1 aligns across 7 bases. The CDR3 sequence is 15 residues long. The V segment lost 2 bases and the J segment 4 bases; nucleotides outside the gene matches: 5. The germline gives CDR1 MNHNS, CDR2 SASEGT. The CDR3 DNA reads TGTGCCAGCAGTGAACGACAGGGTCCTAATCAGCCCCAGCATTTT. Translating it yields CASSERQGPNQPQHF.

V is TRBV5-1 and J is TRBJ2-7; possible D gene TRBD1, 5 bases. V was pared by 7 bases and J by 6 bases, with 26 bases between. CDR3 length equals 16 residues. Germline V CDR1 and CDR2: SGHRS, YFSETQ. This CDR3 is CASGAPLADGPTEQYF. The CDR3 DNA reads as TGCGCCAGCGGGGCCCCTTTGGCCGATGGGCCAACCGAGCAGTACTTC.

The J gene is TRBJ1-4, the V gene TRBV28; maybe TRBD1 (5 bases). Germline V lookup: CDR1 MDHEN, CDR2 SYDVKM. This CDR3 has 15 residues. V lost 3 bases and J 4 bases, leaving 12 bases between the germline ends. CDR3 DNA sequence: TGTGCCAGCAGTTTTACAGGCAGGATTAATGAAAAACTGTTTTTT. Its protein is CASSFTGRINEKLFF.

The CDR3 here is CASSMASGTSGRDNEQFF. The CDR3 DNA is TGTGCCAGTAGTATGGCATCCGGGACTAGCGGGAGGGACAATGAGCAGTTCTTC. This sequence joins TRBV19 and TRBJ2-1, with 16 positions matching TRBD2. The CDR3 has 18 amino acids. Per the germline V gene, CDR1 is LNHDA and CDR2 is SQIVND (reference sequence). J was trimmed by 5 bases and V by 3 bases; bases with no gene match: 7. Filled out from reference TRBV19 and TRBJ2-1, the complete variable domain reads DGGITQSPKYLFRKEGQNVTLSCEQNLNHDAMYWYRQDPGQGLRLIYYSQIVNDFQKGDIAEGYSVSREKKESFPLTVTSAQKNPTAFYLCASSMASGTSGRDNEQFFGPGTRLTVL.

CDR3 coding DNA: TGTGCCAGCAGCTTAGTGAGGAACACTGAAGCTTTCTTT. It is translated as CASSLVRNTEAFF. The chain carries TRBV7-2 and TRBJ1-1; D is ambiguous. The CDR3 is 13 residues long. Germline CDR1 is SGHTA and CDR2 is FQGNSA. V gave up 1 base and J gave up 1 base, with 4 bases separating them.

V gene TRBV5-1 combines with J gene TRBJ2-5, with TRBD1 identical over 9 bases. The J segment lost 4 bases and the V segment lost 0 bases, leaving 4 bases of the junction unmatched. Germline CDR1 is SGHRS and CDR2 is YFSETQ. This CDR3 spans 15 amino acids. The chain's CDR3 is CASSLAGDRVETQYF. CDR3 nucleotide sequence: TGCGCCAGCAGCTTGGCCGGGGACAGGGTAGAGACCCAGTACTTC. Using reference TRBV5-1 and TRBJ2-5 for the parts outside the CDR3, the full variable domain is KAGVTQTPRYLIKTRGQQVTLSCSPISGHRSVSWYQQTPGQGLQFLFEYFSETQRNKGNFPGRFSGRQFSNSRSEMNVSTLELGDSALYLCASSLAGDRVETQYFGPGTRLLVL.

The rearrangement links TRBV28 to TRBJ2-7, with a weak D call TRBD1 (7 bases). The V end lost 0 bases, the J end lost 3 bases, and 18 bases lay between the germline ends. The CDR3 is made up of 17 amino acids. Per the germline V gene, CDR1 is MDHEN and CDR2 is SYDVKM. CDR3 residues: CASSLWSLEGASYEQYF. The CDR3 DNA sequence: TGTGCCAGCAGTTTATGGAGTTTGGAGGGGGCGAGCTACGAGCAGTACTTC.

This clone was found a few times. This chain uses TRBV6-5 with TRBJ2-7; weak D call: TRBD2 (5 bases). V gave up 9 bases and J gave up 3 bases, with 12 bases separating them. This CDR3 contains 12 residues. Germline values: CDR1 MNHEY, CDR2 SVGAGI. The CDR3 sequence: CASTGERYEQYF. The CDR3 DNA reads TGTGCCAGTACCGGGGAACGCTACGAGCAGTACTTC.

The V call is TRBV12-5, the J call TRBJ1-1; D might be TRBD1 (5 bases). Trimming removed 2 bases from V and 1 base from J, with 5 bases in between. Germline V gives CDR1 LGHNT, CDR2 FRNRAP. The CDR3 has 13 residues. The chain's CDR3 is CASGLRGNTEAFF. Here the CDR3 DNA reads TGTGCTAGTGGTTTGAGGGGGAACACTGAAGCTTTCTTT.

This clone has only a few counts. V usage is TRBV15 and J usage is TRBJ1-2; 7 bases agree with TRBD1. The CDR3 sequence is 15 residues long. J lost 4 bases, V lost 0 bases, and 5 bases had no gene match. Germline lookup yields CDR1 LNHNV and CDR2 YYDKDF (reference sequence). CDR3 DNA: TGTGCCACCAGCAGAGATCTGGCAGGGGGCTATGGCTACACCTTC. The encoded protein is CATSRDLAGGYGYTF. The full variable domain, rest sourced from reference TRBV15 and TRBJ1-2, is DAMVIQNPRYQVTQFGKPVTLSCSQTLNHNVMYWYQQKSSQAPKLLFHYYDKDFNNEADTPDNFQSRRPNTSFCFLDIRSPGLGDTAMYLCATSRDLAGGYGYTFGSGTRLTVV.

This clone was seen a few times. The chain is built from TRBV2 and TRBJ1-2; TRBD1 might be the D (6 bases). Germline CDR1 SNHLY, CDR2 FYNNEI. The CDR3 length is 19 residues. Trimming stripped 4 bases from V and 0 bases from J, with 24 bases between. The CDR3 here is CASSGGRDTGWGTNYGYTF. The CDR3 DNA follows: TGTGCCAGCAGTGGGGGCCGGGACACAGGGTGGGGGACTAACTATGGCTACACCTTC.